This entry lists 17 T cell receptor beta chains sequenced from one sample in a study of blood T cell repertoires in COVID-19. Sequenced by immunoSEQ multiplex PCR; TCRdb stores in-frame clones only, minus some. Of about 120,000 clones in the sample, 85% were seen once. Sequencing was carried out using peripheral blood. These receptors were obtained from a man in his sixties with acute or convalescent COVID-19.

CDR3 sequence reads: CASSYLQGSNQPQHF. DNA for the CDR3: TGTGCCAGCAGTTATTTACAGGGAAGCAATCAGCCCCAGCATTTT. The J gene is TRBJ1-5, the V gene TRBV6-2 or TRBV6-3; possibly TRBD1 for D (6 bases). The CDR3 sequence is 15 residues long. Trimming removed 3 bases at V and 1 base at J, with 10 bases between. CDR1 and CDR2 (germline): MNHEY, SVGEGT.

The CDR3 DNA reads as TGTGCCACCAGCAGAGATCGGGGGACAGGGGGGCGTCAGTACTTC. Protein product: CATSRDRGTGGRQYF. The chain carries TRBV15 and TRBJ2-4, with 11 nucleotides matching TRBD1. Germline CDR1 reads LNHNV; CDR2 reads YYDKDF (reference sequence). V lost 0 bases, J lost 12 bases, and 7 bases stayed unmatched. The CDR3 is made up of 15 amino acids.

This sequence joins TRBV6-1 and TRBJ2-3; the match to TRBD2 covers 11 bases. Losses at the gene ends were 0 bases for V and 3 bases for J; bases not matched to a gene: 5. Germline loops: CDR1 MNHNS, CDR2 SASEGT. This CDR3 is built from 17 residues. The CDR3 nucleotides are TGTGCCAGCAGTGAAGCACTAGCGGGAGACGCGACAGATACGCAGTATTTT. It is translated as CASSEALAGDATDTQYF.

The gene calls are TRBV9 and TRBJ2-3, with 7 bases identical to TRBD2. CDR1 is SGDLS, CDR2 YYNGEE, per germline. With V trimmed by 0 bases and J by 0 bases, 4 bases remained unmatched. This CDR3 contains 16 residues. CDR3: CASSVEPSGSTDTQYF. Here the CDR3 DNA reads TGTGCCAGCAGCGTAGAGCCTAGCGGTAGCACAGATACGCAGTATTTT.

V is TRBV3-1 (or the pseudogene TRBV3-2) and J is TRBJ2-7, with TRBD1 identical over 8 bases. The CDR3 has 14 amino acids. CDR1 and CDR2 from the germline V gene are LGHDT and YNNKEL (reference sequence). The trim removed 0 bases at V and 6 bases at J, leaving 4 bases unmatched. This chain's CDR3 is CASSQDSGGREQYF. The CDR3 DNA follows: TGTGCCAGCAGCCAAGATTCAGGGGGCCGCGAGCAGTACTTC.

Comments on this clone: Additional DNA sequences in this sample encode the identical CDR3. The chain links TRBV28 to TRBJ1-1, with D possibly TRBD1 on 6 matching bases. With 5 bases removed from V and 2 bases from J, the gap between germline ends came to 12 bases. The germline V gene has CDR1 MDHEN and CDR2 SYDVKM. This CDR3 has 14 amino acids. The CDR3 protein is CASSLGTKNTEAFF. DNA of the CDR3: TGTGCCAGCAGTCTCGGGACAAAAAACACTGAAGCTTTCTTT. The complete variable domain, with remaining parts taken from reference TRBV28 and TRBJ1-1, reads DVKVTQSSRYLVKRTGEKVFLECVQDMDHENMFWYRQDPGLGLRLIYFSYDVKMKEKGDIPEGYSVSREKKERFSLILESASTNQTSMYLCASSLGTKNTEAFFGQGTRLTVV.

This sequence joins TRBV28 and TRBJ2-7; 13 bases line up with TRBD2. Germline V CDR1 and CDR2: MDHEN, SYDVKM. V shed 3 bases, J shed 4 bases, and the junction held 3 bases outside the gene matches. This CDR3 is 15 amino acids long. CDR3 amino acids: CASSLVGLAGYEQYF. CDR3 sequence (DNA): TGTGCCAGCAGTTTGGTGGGACTAGCGGGATACGAGCAGTACTTC.

This clone has just one count. V gene TRBV5-5 combines with J gene TRBJ2-7; D might be TRBD2 (5 bases). CDR3 size: 15 residues. Trimming cost V 0 bases and J 3 bases, with 13 bases left between them. CDR1 is SGHKS and CDR2 is YYEKEE in the germline V gene (reference sequence). DNA for the CDR3: TGTGCCAGCAGCTTGGAAGCGGTCCCGCTCTACGAGCAGTACTTC. It translates to CASSLEAVPLYEQYF. Complete variable domain (other parts from reference TRBV5-5 and TRBJ2-7): DAGVTQSPTHLIKTRGQQVTLRCSPISGHKSVSWYQQVLGQGPQFIFQYYEKEERGRGNFPDRFSARQFPNYSSELNVNALLLGDSALYLCASSLEAVPLYEQYFGPGTRLTVT.

The chain uses TRBV9 and TRBJ1-3; 12 bases fit TRBD1. After removal of 0 bases from V and 4 bases from J, the junction contained 11 bases not matched to a gene. Per the germline V gene, CDR1 is SGDLS and CDR2 is YYNGEE. The CDR3 runs 19 residues. The CDR3 is CASSVEGTGGAAVGNTIYF. The CDR3 coding sequence is TGTGCCAGCAGCGTAGAGGGGACAGGGGGCGCCGCGGTAGGAAACACCATATATTTT.

The chain has TRBV5-1 and TRBJ2-7; possibly TRBD2 for D (6 bases). This CDR3 spans 13 amino acids. Trimming stripped 5 bases from V and 6 bases from J, with 15 bases between. Germline V lookup: CDR1 SGHRS, CDR2 YFSETQ. CDR3 residues: CASRSGLDGEQYF. CDR3 nucleotide sequence: TGCGCCAGCAGGTCGGGACTTGACGGCGAGCAGTACTTC.

This chain joins TRBV24-1 and TRBJ2-7, with a tentative D call TRBD2 (5 bases). Germline assignment: CDR1 KGHDR and CDR2 SFDVKD. This CDR3 contains 13 residues. V was cut by 4 bases and J by 5 bases, with 11 bases left in between. CDR3 DNA sequence: TGTGCCACCAGTGACGGAGGTTTCCACGAGCAGTACTTC. Translation: CATSDGGFHEQYF.

This clone is a singleton in its sample. The chain has TRBV4-2 and TRBJ1-2; D is perhaps TRBD1 (5 bases). This CDR3 is built from 15 residues. V lost 0 bases and J lost 4, with 12 bases in between. Germline lookup yields CDR1 LGHNA and CDR2 YNFKEQ. This CDR3 reads CASSQDSKTAYGYTF. CDR3 sequence (DNA): TGTGCCAGCAGCCAAGATAGTAAGACAGCCTATGGCTACACCTTC.

The rearrangement links TRBV28 to TRBJ2-1, with 8 nucleotides matching TRBD2. Germline lookup yields CDR1 MDHEN and CDR2 SYDVKM. The length of the CDR3 is 12 residues. Losses at the gene ends were 6 bases for V and 9 bases for J; bases not matched to a gene: 4. CDR3 bases: TGTGCCAGCAGGACCGCGGGGGGTGAGCAGTTCTTC. Its translation is CASRTAGGEQFF.

This clone was counted a few times. This chain links TRBV11-2 with TRBJ1-2; 7 positions match TRBD1. Trimming cost V 7 bases and J 3 bases; bases outside gene matches: 11. The CDR3 has 15 amino acids. Looked up from germline, CDR1 is SGHAT and CDR2 is FQNNGV. The DNA of the CDR3 is TGTGCCAGCACCACCCTAAGGGGGCGTCACTATGGCTACACCTTC. It translates to CASTTLRGRHYGYTF.

The chain couples TRBV6-6 to TRBJ2-7; D ambiguous. Germline V lookup: CDR1 MNHNY, CDR2 SVGAGI (reference sequence). V was pared by 2 bases and J by 3 bases, with 11 bases between. The CDR3 extends over 14 amino acids. CDR3 sequence reads: CASSYETSIYEQYF. The CDR3 DNA reads as TGTGCCAGCAGTTACGAGACAAGTATCTACGAGCAGTACTTC.

The V gene is TRBV29-1, the J gene TRBJ2-1, with no clear D. Looked up from germline, CDR1 is SQVTM and CDR2 is ANQGSEA. This CDR3 spans 8 amino acids. V dropped 1 base and J dropped 15 bases, with 4 bases sitting between them. The CDR3 DNA follows: TGCAGCGTTGAAGGAGGGTTCTTC. It specifies CSVEGGFF.

The genes are TRBV7-9 and TRBJ1-1, with TRBD1 matching over 7 bases. After removal of 5 bases from V and 5 bases from J, the junction contained 5 bases not matched to a gene. Per the germline V gene, CDR1 is SEHNR and CDR2 is FQNEAQ (reference sequence). CDR3 length: 13 amino acids. The CDR3 DNA reads as TGTGCCAGCAGCCCACAGGGGCGGACTGAAGCTTTCTTT. It codes for CASSPQGRTEAFF. Drawing the rest from reference TRBV7-9 and TRBJ1-1, the complete variable domain is DTGVSQNPRHKITKRGQNVTFRCDPISEHNRLYWYRQTLGQGPEFLTYFQNEAQLEKSRLLSDRFSAERPKGSFSTLEIQRTEQGDSAMYLCASSPQGRTEAFFGQGTRLTVV.